The 5 T cell receptor beta chains presented below share a single source sample, sequenced in a study of T-cell reconstitution after alpha-beta-depleted transplantation in children. The TCRbeta library was prepared with unique molecular identifiers. TCRdb re-derived calls from the PCR reads in MiXCR, one entry per CDR3 protein. The sample has 200,000 to 300,000 distinct CDR3 sequences, 12% seen once. The material sequenced was PBMCs from the stem cell graft donor, taken from the stem cell graft. The receptors come from a human donor who donated a stem cell graft to a child with acute lymphoblastic leukemia.

This clonotype was counted ten times or more. V is TRBV6-1 and J is TRBJ1-5; D is ambiguous. Trimming cost V 5 bases and J 0 bases, with 11 bases left between them. In germline, CDR1 is MNHNS, CDR2 SASEGT. The CDR3 runs 15 residues. Here the CDR3 reads CASSPDLYSNQPQHF. The CDR3 region has the DNA TGTGCCAGCAGTCCAGACCTATATAGCAATCAGCCCCAGCATTTT.

This clonotype was detected ten times or more. The chain joins TRBV12-3 or TRBV12-4 to TRBJ1-3; 9 bases are a match to TRBD1. After removal of 7 bases from V and 4 bases from J, the junction contained 5 bases not matched to a gene. CDR3 length: 14 residues. In DNA form, the CDR3 reads TGTGCCAGCACCCTCGACAGGGGGGGAAACACCATATATTTT. Its protein is CASTLDRGGNTIYF.

The sample holds many counts of this clonotype. The chain recombines TRBV7-2 with TRBJ1-1; tentatively, D is TRBD1 (5 bases). This CDR3 spans 14 amino acids. Germline values: CDR1 SGHTA, CDR2 FQGNSA. Trimming pared 1 base from V and 1 base from J, leaving 7 bases between. CDR3 nucleotide sequence: TGTGCCAGCAGCTTAGTAACAGGGAACACTGAAGCTTTCTTT. Residues: CASSLVTGNTEAFF.

With regard to this clonotype: Since a much larger clone is just one base distant, this may be a read error. The chain combines TRBV14 with TRBJ2-5; possible D gene TRBD1, 5 bases. Germline CDR1 SGHDN, CDR2 FVKESK. The length of the CDR3 is 16 residues. The CDR3 loop is CGSSQRKDRPQETQYF. CDR3 bases: TGTGGCAGCAGCCAAAGGAAAGACAGACCCCAAGAGACCCAGTACTTC.

The rearrangement joins TRBV3-1 to TRBJ1-4, with D possibly matching TRBD1 (6 bases). V lost 2 bases to trimming and J lost 5 bases, with 9 bases between them. This CDR3 has 14 residues. In germline, CDR1 is LGHDT, CDR2 YNNKEL (reference sequence). The CDR3 spells CASSQSDRNEKLFF. CDR3 DNA: TGTGCCAGCAGCCAATCGGACAGAAATGAAAAACTGTTTTTT.